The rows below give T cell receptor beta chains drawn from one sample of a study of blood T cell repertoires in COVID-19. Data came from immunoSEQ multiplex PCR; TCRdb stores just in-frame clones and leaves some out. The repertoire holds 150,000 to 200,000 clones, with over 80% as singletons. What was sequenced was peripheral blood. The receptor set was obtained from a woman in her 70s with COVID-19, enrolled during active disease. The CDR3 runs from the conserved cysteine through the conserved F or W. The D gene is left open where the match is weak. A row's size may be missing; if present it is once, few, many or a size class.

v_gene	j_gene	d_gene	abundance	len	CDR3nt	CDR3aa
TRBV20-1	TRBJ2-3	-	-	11	TGCAGTGCACCCCGGAGCCCGTTTAAGTATTTT	CSAPRSPFKYF
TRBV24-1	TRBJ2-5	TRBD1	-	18	TGTGCCACCAGGGGCTCAAGAGCCGGGACAGGAGCACAAGAGACCCAGTACTTC	CATRGSRAGTGAQETQYF
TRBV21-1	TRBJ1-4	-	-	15	TGTGCCAGCAGCCCGGAGGCGGGGGAGAGCGAAAAACTGTTTTTT	CASSPEAGESEKLFF
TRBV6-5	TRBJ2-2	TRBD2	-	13	TGTGCCAGCGGGAGGGCCAATACCGGGGAGCTGTTTTTT	CASGRANTGELFF
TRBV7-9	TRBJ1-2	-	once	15	TGTGCCAGCAGCTTAGGGCCCGGAGGGAACTATGGCTACACCTTC	CASSLGPGGNYGYTF
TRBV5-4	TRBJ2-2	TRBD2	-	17	TGTGCCAGCAGTCGTCCTATGGCGGGAGGGGTCACCGGGGAGCTGTTTTTT	CASSRPMAGGVTGELFF
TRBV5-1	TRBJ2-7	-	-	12	TGCGCCAGCAGCTTGGTGAGCAACGAGCAGTACTTC	CASSLVSNEQYF
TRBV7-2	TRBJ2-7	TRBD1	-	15	TGTGCCAGCAGTGGGCAACAGGGGGCTACCTACGAGCAGTACTTC	CASSGQQGATYEQYF
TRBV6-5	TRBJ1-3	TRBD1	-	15	TGTGCCAGCAGTCGACAGGGAACATATGGAAACACCATATATTTT	CASSRQGTYGNTIYF
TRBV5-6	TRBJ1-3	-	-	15	TGTGCCAGCAGCTTGGGTGGGGCCTCTGGAAACACCATATATTTT	CASSLGGASGNTIYF
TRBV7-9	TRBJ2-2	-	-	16	TGTGCCAGCAGCTTAGTCCCGGGAAGGGACACCGGGGAGCTGTTTTTT	CASSLVPGRDTGELFF
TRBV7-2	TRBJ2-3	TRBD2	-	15	TGTGCCAGCAGCTTATCTGCGGGAGGCACAGATACGCAGTATTTT	CASSLSAGGTDTQYF
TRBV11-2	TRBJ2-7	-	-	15	TGTGCCAGCAGCCCGAGTCCTCGCGGTCCCTACGAGCAGTACTTC	CASSPSPRGPYEQYF
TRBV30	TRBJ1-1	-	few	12	TGTGCCTGGAGTTCCTTCAAGGGGGAAGCTTTCTTT	CAWSSFKGEAFF
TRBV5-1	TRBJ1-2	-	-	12	TGCGCCAGCAGCTTGGATAGCTATGGCTACACCTTC	CASSLDSYGYTF
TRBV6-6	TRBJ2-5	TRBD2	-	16	TGTGCCAGCAGCCCTCGGACTAGCGGATTGGGAGGGACCCAGTACTTC	CASSPRTSGLGGTQYF
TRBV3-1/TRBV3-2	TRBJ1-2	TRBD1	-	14	TGTGCCAGCAGCCGAGGGGGCGGGGACTATGGCTACACCTTC	CASSRGGGDYGYTF
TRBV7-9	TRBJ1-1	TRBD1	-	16	TGTGCCAGCAGTCCCCGGGACAGGGGGCATGGGACTGAAGCTTTCTTT	CASSPRDRGHGTEAFF
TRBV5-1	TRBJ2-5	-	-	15	TGCGCCAGCAGCATTACTGGGACACCGGGGGAGACCCAGTACTTC	CASSITGTPGETQYF
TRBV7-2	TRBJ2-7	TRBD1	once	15	TGTGCCAGCAGCCCAGCCAGGGGGCTTTCCTACGAGCAGTACTTC	CASSPARGLSYEQYF
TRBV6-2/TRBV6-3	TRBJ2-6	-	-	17	TGTGCCAGCAGTTACTCGCCCGGGTCTGCGGGGGCCAACGTCCTGACTTTC	CASSYSPGSAGANVLTF
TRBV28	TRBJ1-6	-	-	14	TGTGCCAGCAGTTTAATAGGGGGGGGCTCACCCCTCCACTTT	CASSLIGGGSPLHF
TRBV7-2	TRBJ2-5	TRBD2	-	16	TGTGCCAGCAGCTTATCCGAAGCGTCGCGGGGGGAGACCCAGTACTTC	CASSLSEASRGETQYF
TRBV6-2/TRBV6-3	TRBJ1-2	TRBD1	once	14	TGTGCCAGCAGGTACACAGGGGGAGCTACGGGCTACACCTTC	CASRYTGGATGYTF
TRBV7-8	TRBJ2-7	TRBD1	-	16	TGTGCCAGCAGCAACAAACCCGGGACAGGGCCTAACGAGCAGTACTTC	CASSNKPGTGPNEQYF
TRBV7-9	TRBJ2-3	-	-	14	TGTGCCAGCAGCCTCCGAGAGGGTGCAGATACGCAGTATTTT	CASSLREGADTQYF
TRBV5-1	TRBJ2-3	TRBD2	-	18	TGCGCCAGCAGCCCGGGACTAGCGGGAGGTGCTAGCACAGATACGCAGTATTTT	CASSPGLAGGASTDTQYF
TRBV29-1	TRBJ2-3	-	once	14	TGCAGCGTTGAAGGGGGCCGGGGCACAGATACGCAGTATTTT	CSVEGGRGTDTQYF
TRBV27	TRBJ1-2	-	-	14	TGTGCCAGCAGTCATGGGGGAGGGGAGTATGGCTACACCTTC	CASSHGGGEYGYTF
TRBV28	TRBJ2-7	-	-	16	TGTGCCAGCAGTTTACCACGAGACAGGTACTCCTACGAGCAGTACTTC	CASSLPRDRYSYEQYF
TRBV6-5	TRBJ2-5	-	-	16	TGTGCCAGCAGTTACCGCCGGGACACCCCACAAGAGACCCAGTACTTC	CASSYRRDTPQETQYF
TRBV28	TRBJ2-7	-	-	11	TGTGCCAGCACTTCCCCTTACGAGCAGTACTTC	CASTSPYEQYF
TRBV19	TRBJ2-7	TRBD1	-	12	TGTGCCAGTACGGACAGGGGCTACGAGCAGTACTTC	CASTDRGYEQYF
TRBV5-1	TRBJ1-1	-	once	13	TGCGCCAGCAGCTTTGACAGCCGTGGTGAAGCTTTCTTT	CASSFDSRGEAFF
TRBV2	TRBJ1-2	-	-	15	TGTGCCAGCAGTGAACAGACAGTACCCTCCTATGGCTACACCTTC	CASSEQTVPSYGYTF
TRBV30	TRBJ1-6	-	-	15	TGTGCCTGGAGCCGGGGGGGCTCCTATAATTCACCCCTCCACTTT	CAWSRGGSYNSPLHF
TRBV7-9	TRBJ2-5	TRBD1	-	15	TGTGCCAGCAGCTTTTGGACAGGGGGACAGGAGACCCAGTACTTC	CASSFWTGGQETQYF
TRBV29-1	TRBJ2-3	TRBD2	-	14	TGCAGCGTTGCCCTAGCGGGAGGCACAGATACGCAGTATTTT	CSVALAGGTDTQYF
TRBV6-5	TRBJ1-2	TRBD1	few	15	TGTGCCAGCAGTTACGCCGGACAGGGGCGTAGGAGCTACACCTTC	CASSYAGQGRRSYTF
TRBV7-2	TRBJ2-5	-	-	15	TGTGCCAGCAGCCTGGACAGAGCTATCCAAGAGACCCAGTACTTC	CASSLDRAIQETQYF
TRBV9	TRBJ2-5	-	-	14	TGTGCCAGCAGCGTAGGCCAACTCCAAGAGACCCAGTACTTC	CASSVGQLQETQYF
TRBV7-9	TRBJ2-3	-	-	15	TGTGCCAGCAGCTTAGCCCTCGAGGTAGCAGATACGCAGTATTTT	CASSLALEVADTQYF
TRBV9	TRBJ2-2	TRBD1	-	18	TGTGCCAGCAGGAACGATGCCCCGGGACAGGGGAACACCGGGGAGCTGTTTTTT	CASRNDAPGQGNTGELFF
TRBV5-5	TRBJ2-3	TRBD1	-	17	TGTGCCAGCAGCGGCTTATTACGGGACAGGGCTAAAGATACGCAGTATTTT	CASSGLLRDRAKDTQYF
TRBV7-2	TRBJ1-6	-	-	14	TGTGCCAGCAGCGCTAAGACTGCCCGCTCACCCCTCCACTTT	CASSAKTARSPLHF
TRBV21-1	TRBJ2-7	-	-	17	TGTGCCAGCAAAACCGGGACTAGCGGGAATCGGTCCTACGAGCAGTACTTC	CASKTGTSGNRSYEQYF
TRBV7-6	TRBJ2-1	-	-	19	TGTGCCAGCAGCTTAGGTTTCAGGGGCGACGGCACCTCCTACAATGAGCAGTTCTTC	CASSLGFRGDGTSYNEQFF
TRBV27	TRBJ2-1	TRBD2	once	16	TGTGCCAGCAGTTTACGACTAGCGGGAGGGCCCGATGAGCAGTTCTTC	CASSLRLAGGPDEQFF
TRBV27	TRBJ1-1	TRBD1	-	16	TGTGCCAGCAGTTCCTACAGGGGGGTCGAGAACACTGAAGCTTTCTTT	CASSSYRGVENTEAFF
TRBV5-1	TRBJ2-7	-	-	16	TGCGCCAGCAGCTTGGAGCCAGGGGCGATTCCGAGCGAGCAGTACTTC	CASSLEPGAIPSEQYF
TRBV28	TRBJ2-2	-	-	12	TGTGCCAGCAGTTTATTGTACGGGGAGCTGTTTTTT	CASSLLYGELFF
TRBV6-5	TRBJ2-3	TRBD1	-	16	TGTGCCAGCAGTTACGACAGGGTGGGGAGAACAGATACGCAGTATTTT	CASSYDRVGRTDTQYF
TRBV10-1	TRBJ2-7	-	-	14	TGCGCCAGCAGTCGATCCAGGGTACTAAACGAGCAGTACTTC	CASSRSRVLNEQYF
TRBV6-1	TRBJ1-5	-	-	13	TGTGCCAGCAGTGAGGCAGGGAATCAGCCCCAGCATTTT	CASSEAGNQPQHF
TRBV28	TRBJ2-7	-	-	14	TGTGCCAGCAGTGGCCAGGGGTATACCTACGAGCAGTACTTC	CASSGQGYTYEQYF